This is a list of T cell receptor beta chains from one sample in a study of blood T cell repertoires in COVID-19. The repertoire was sequenced with immunoSEQ multiplex PCR; TCRdb's copy has only in-frame clones and lacks some. This table has over 150,000 clones, roughly nine tenths appearing once. The specimen sequenced was peripheral blood. The source of these receptors is a man aged 65-85 years with active or convalescent COVID-19. The CDR3 runs from the conserved cysteine through the conserved F or W. A D gene is named only where the DNA matches it firmly. Expanded clones are given a class, and other clones once, few, many or no size at all.

v_gene	d_gene	abundance	j_gene	CDR3nt	CDR3aa
TRBV7-2	TRBD1	-	TRBJ1-3	TGTGCCAGCAGCTTTGGGCCCCCGGACAGGGGAAACACCATATATTTT	CASSFGPPDRGNTIYF
TRBV14	TRBD2	-	TRBJ2-1	TGTGCCAGCGCATTCGGACTAGCATCTGGTGGTGAGCAGTTCTTC	CASAFGLASGGEQFF
TRBV2	TRBD1	few	TRBJ2-4	TGTGCCAGCCGCAGGGGGCGCGAAAACATTCAGTACTTC	CASRRGRENIQYF
TRBV27	-	-	TRBJ2-2	TGTGCCAGCAGTCGAGGCAGGGAATCCGGGGAGCTGTTTTTT	CASSRGRESGELFF
TRBV7-9	-	-	TRBJ2-1	TGTGCCAGCAGCGCTTTAGAATTTGGGCAGTTCTTC	CASSALEFGQFF
TRBV6-6	-	-	TRBJ2-7	TGTGCCAGCAGCCGGAGCCCACTGGGGCGCTACGAGCAGTACTTC	CASSRSPLGRYEQYF
TRBV5-1	TRBD1	-	TRBJ2-5	TGCGCCAGCAGTCCAACAGGGGCTGAGACCCAGTACTTC	CASSPTGAETQYF
TRBV7-2	-	-	TRBJ1-1	TGTGCCAGCAGCCCCCCGGGAACGAACACTGAAGCTTTCTTT	CASSPPGTNTEAFF
TRBV11-3	TRBD2	-	TRBJ2-2	TGTGCCAGCAGCCTAGCCGCTAGCGGGGGGCGGAACACCGGGGAGCTGTTTTTT	CASSLAASGGRNTGELFF
TRBV19	TRBD2	-	TRBJ2-7	TGTGCCAGTAGTATAGCGGGAGGGCTTTACGAGCAGTACTTC	CASSIAGGLYEQYF
TRBV6-5	-	many	TRBJ1-1	TGTGCCAGCAGTTACGCAGGGCGGACTGAAGCTTTCTTT	CASSYAGRTEAFF
TRBV5-5	TRBD1	-	TRBJ1-4	TGTGCCAGCAGCAGCCCGGGACAGGGGGGAGAAAAACTGTTTTTT	CASSSPGQGGEKLFF
TRBV7-9	TRBD1	few	TRBJ1-1	TGTGCCAGCAGCCAAGGACAGGGGGATACTGAAGCTTTCTTT	CASSQGQGDTEAFF
TRBV15	-	once	TRBJ1-5	TGTGCCACCAGCAGAGATAGGGTCGGGGATAGCAATCAGCCCCAGCATTTT	CATSRDRVGDSNQPQHF
TRBV9	-	-	TRBJ2-3	TGTGCCAGCAGGCCGGGACTCGCTACAGATACGCAGTATTTT	CASRPGLATDTQYF
TRBV7-2	TRBD2	-	TRBJ2-5	TGTGCCAGCAGCTCGGGACTAGCGGGGGGAGGGGAGACCCAGTACTTC	CASSSGLAGGGETQYF
TRBV9	-	-	TRBJ2-7	TGTGCCAGCAGCGTAGCTGGGGGCCGCGGCGAGCAGTACTTC	CASSVAGGRGEQYF
TRBV7-6	TRBD1	many	TRBJ1-6	TGTGCCAGCAGCACCCGACAGGGCGACAATTCACCCCTCCACTTT	CASSTRQGDNSPLHF
TRBV5-1	TRBD1	few	TRBJ2-7	TGCGCCAGCAGCTTGTACAGGGGGCGATCGTACGAGCAGTACTTC	CASSLYRGRSYEQYF
TRBV7-2	-	few	TRBJ2-2	TGTGCCAGCGCCGCCCTTTCTAGGGGCACCGGGGAGCTGTTTTTT	CASAALSRGTGELFF
TRBV5-4	-	few	TRBJ1-6	TGTGCCAGCAGCTTGGCCGGAGCATTGGGTTCACCCCTCCACTTT	CASSLAGALGSPLHF
TRBV5-1	-	once	TRBJ1-1	TGCGCCAGCAGCGCACAGAACACTGAAGCTTTCTTT	CASSAQNTEAFF
TRBV10-1	-	-	TRBJ2-1	TGCGCCAGCAGTGATAGCTTCGGGACCTACAATGAGCAGTTCTTC	CASSDSFGTYNEQFF
TRBV4-1	TRBD2	-	TRBJ2-7	TGCGCCAGCAGCCAAGCCCTACTAGCGGGAGGACCCTACGAGCAGTACTTC	CASSQALLAGGPYEQYF
TRBV5-1	TRBD1	-	TRBJ1-5	TGCGCCAGCAGCTTGGACCGACCGGGACAGGGTTTTCAGCCCCAGCATTTT	CASSLDRPGQGFQPQHF
TRBV9	TRBD1	-	TRBJ2-7	TGTGCCAGCAGCGTAGGAACAGGGGAAATCGAGCAGTACTTC	CASSVGTGEIEQYF
TRBV6-5	-	-	TRBJ1-5	TGTGCCAGCAGACCCGGAGGTTCCAGCAATCAGCCCCAGCATTTT	CASRPGGSSNQPQHF
TRBV2	TRBD2	few	TRBJ2-3	TGTGCCAGCTCTGGGACTAGCGGGAGCACAGATACGCAGTATTTT	CASSGTSGSTDTQYF
TRBV15	TRBD1	-	TRBJ1-6	TGTGCCACCAGCCGAACGCGGACAGGGTTCTCCTATAATTCACCCCTCCACTTT	CATSRTRTGFSYNSPLHF
TRBV5-1	TRBD1	-	TRBJ1-4	TGCGCCAGCAGCTCTAGACAGGGGGCAGATGAAAAACTGTTTTTT	CASSSRQGADEKLFF
TRBV20-1	TRBD2	-	TRBJ2-7	TGCAGTGCTAGTCGTAGCGGGGATTCCTACGAGCAGTACTTC	CSASRSGDSYEQYF